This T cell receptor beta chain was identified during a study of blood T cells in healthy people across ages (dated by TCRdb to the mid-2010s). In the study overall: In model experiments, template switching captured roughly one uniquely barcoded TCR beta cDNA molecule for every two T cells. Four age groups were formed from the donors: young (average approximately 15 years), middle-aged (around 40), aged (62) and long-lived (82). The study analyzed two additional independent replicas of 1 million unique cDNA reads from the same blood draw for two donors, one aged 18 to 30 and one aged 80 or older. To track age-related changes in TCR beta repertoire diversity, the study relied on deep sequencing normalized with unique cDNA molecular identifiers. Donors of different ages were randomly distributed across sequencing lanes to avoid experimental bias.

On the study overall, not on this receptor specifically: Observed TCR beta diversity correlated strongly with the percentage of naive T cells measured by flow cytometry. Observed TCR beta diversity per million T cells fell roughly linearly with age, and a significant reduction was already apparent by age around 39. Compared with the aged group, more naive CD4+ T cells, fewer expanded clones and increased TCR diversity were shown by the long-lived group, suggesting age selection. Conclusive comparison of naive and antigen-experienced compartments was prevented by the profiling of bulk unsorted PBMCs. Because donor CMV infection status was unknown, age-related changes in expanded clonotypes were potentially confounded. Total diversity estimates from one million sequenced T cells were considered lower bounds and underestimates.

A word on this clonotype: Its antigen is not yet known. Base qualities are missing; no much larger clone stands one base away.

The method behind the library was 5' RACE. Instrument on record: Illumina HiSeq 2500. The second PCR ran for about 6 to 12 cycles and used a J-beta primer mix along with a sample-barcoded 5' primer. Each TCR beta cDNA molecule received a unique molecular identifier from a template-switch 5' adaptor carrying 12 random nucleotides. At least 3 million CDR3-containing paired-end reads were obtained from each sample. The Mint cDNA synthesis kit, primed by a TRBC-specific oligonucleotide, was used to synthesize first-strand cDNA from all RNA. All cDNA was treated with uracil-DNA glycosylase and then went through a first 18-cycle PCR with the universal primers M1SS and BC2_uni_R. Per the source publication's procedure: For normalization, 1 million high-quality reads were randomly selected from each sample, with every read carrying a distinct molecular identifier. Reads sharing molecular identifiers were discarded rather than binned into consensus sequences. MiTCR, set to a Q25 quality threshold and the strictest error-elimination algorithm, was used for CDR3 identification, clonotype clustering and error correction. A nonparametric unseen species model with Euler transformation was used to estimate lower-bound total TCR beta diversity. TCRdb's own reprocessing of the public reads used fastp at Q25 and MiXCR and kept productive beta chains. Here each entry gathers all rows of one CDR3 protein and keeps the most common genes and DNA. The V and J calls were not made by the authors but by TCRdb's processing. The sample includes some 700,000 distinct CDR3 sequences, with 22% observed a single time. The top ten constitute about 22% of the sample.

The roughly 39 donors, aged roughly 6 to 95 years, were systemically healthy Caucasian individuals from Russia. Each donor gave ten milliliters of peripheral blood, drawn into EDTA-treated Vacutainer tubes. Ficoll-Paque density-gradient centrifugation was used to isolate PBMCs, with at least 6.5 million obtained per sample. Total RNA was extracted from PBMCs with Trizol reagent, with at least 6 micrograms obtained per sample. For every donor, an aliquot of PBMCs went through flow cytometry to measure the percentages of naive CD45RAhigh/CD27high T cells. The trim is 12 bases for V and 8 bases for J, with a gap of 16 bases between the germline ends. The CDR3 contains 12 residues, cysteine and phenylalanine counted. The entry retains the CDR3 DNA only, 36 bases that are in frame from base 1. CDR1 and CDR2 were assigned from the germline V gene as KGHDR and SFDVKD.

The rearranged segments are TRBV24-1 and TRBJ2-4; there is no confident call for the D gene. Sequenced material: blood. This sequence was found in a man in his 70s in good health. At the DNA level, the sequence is TGTGCCCCCTCGGGTCCCGCGGACATTCAGTACTTC. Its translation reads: CAPSGPADIQYF.